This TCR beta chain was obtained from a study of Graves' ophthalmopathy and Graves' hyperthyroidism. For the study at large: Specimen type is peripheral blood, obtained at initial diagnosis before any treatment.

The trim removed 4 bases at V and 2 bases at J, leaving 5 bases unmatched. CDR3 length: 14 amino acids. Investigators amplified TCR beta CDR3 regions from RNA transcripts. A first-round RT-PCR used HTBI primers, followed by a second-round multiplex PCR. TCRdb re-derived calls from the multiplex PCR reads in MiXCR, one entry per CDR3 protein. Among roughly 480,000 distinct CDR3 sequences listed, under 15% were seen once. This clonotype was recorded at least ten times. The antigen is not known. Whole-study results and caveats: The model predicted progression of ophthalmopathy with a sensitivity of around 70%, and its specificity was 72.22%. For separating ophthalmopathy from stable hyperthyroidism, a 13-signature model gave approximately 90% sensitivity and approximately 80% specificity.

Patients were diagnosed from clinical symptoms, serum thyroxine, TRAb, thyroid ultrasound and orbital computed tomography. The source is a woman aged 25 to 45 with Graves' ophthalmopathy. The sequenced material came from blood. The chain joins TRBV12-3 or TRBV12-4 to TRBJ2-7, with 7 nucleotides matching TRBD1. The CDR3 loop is CASSWGQNTYEQYF. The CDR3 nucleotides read TGTGCCAGCAGTTGGGGACAGAACACCTACGAGCAGTACTTC.